The rows below give T cell receptor beta chains drawn from one sample of a study of sequential checkpoint blockade in melanoma. Here immunoSEQ multiplex PCR was the method, and the copy in TCRdb shows in-frame clones only, minus some. This sample has about 14,000 clones, with 52% found just once. The sequencing here drew on CD8+ T cells sorted from blood (inferred from file names), taken from a patient given nivolumab and ipilimumab in sequence. The receptors here all came from a human donor with melanoma. Both conserved end residues are trimmed from each CDR3. The order of the fields is J gene, V gene, D gene, CDR3 protein. D genes are given only for firm matches.

J: TRBJ2-1
V: TRBV11-3
D: .
CDR3: ASSHMGGLGNEQF

J: TRBJ2-1
V: TRBV7-9
D: TRBD2
CDR3: ASSFGGAYNEQF

J: TRBJ2-7
V: TRBV7-2
D: TRBD2
CDR3: ASSFGTGGSYEQY

J: TRBJ1-3
V: TRBV6-5
D: TRBD1
CDR3: ASGTGIISGNTIY

J: TRBJ2-7
V: TRBV4-1
D: TRBD2
CDR3: ASSQGGGLGYEQY

J: TRBJ2-7
V: TRBV29-1
D: TRBD2
CDR3: SVEVVAGVSYEQY

J: TRBJ1-1
V: TRBV19
D: TRBD1
CDR3: ASSMTGSGTEAF

J: TRBJ1-5
V: TRBV6-1
D: .
CDR3: ASLSVGEQPQH

J: TRBJ2-7
V: TRBV28
D: .
CDR3: ASSSTGVYEQY

J: TRBJ1-3
V: TRBV9
D: .
CDR3: ASSVEEGRGNTIY

J: TRBJ2-1
V: TRBV28
D: .
CDR3: ASSLPSGTVGLKGDNEQF

J: TRBJ2-1
V: TRBV9
D: .
CDR3: ASSVAPTDNEQF

J: TRBJ1-6
V: TRBV6-5
D: .
CDR3: ASSYMGTLH

J: TRBJ2-7
V: TRBV30
D: TRBD1
CDR3: ACLPGQGPHEQY

J: TRBJ2-3
V: TRBV7-9
D: .
CDR3: ASSLGPEKSRSRTDTQY

J: TRBJ1-1
V: TRBV13
D: TRBD1
CDR3: ASSSTGQGATEAF

J: TRBJ1-6
V: TRBV2
D: .
CDR3: ARGLTNSPLH

J: TRBJ1-5
V: TRBV28
D: TRBD1
CDR3: ASSLRQGAKQPQH

J: TRBJ1-2
V: TRBV11-2
D: .
CDR3: ASSLDPTGRYGYT

J: TRBJ2-7
V: TRBV4-1
D: .
CDR3: ASSQNPPSGQIAYEQY

J: TRBJ2-7
V: TRBV7-9
D: .
CDR3: ASSLGRYEQY

J: TRBJ1-2
V: TRBV11-2
D: .
CDR3: ASSAGQYGYT

J: TRBJ2-7
V: TRBV6-5
D: TRBD1
CDR3: ASSYSVGGGYEQY

J: TRBJ2-7
V: TRBV6-5
D: .
CDR3: ASSYDNSLYEQY

J: TRBJ2-1
V: TRBV6-5
D: .
CDR3: ASSEVLANEQF

J: TRBJ1-2
V: TRBV5-1
D: TRBD1
CDR3: ASSPGTVYGYT

J: TRBJ1-2
V: TRBV9
D: .
CDR3: ASSVASANYGYT

J: TRBJ2-5
V: TRBV5-1
D: TRBD1
CDR3: ASSRIDRGEETQY

J: TRBJ2-7
V: TRBV6-6
D: .
CDR3: ASRSTSSNYEQY

J: TRBJ2-7
V: TRBV19
D: .
CDR3: ASSITGEVRFEQY

J: TRBJ1-2
V: TRBV21-1
D: .
CDR3: ASSKEGTGGRYGYT

J: TRBJ1-5
V: TRBV5-1
D: .
CDR3: ASSLGSSNQPQH

J: TRBJ2-5
V: TRBV27
D: .
CDR3: ASSFGSGAIETQY

J: TRBJ2-5
V: TRBV9
D: TRBD2
CDR3: ASSSGGLEETQY

J: TRBJ1-2
V: TRBV19
D: TRBD1
CDR3: ARSRGAYGYT

J: TRBJ1-3
V: TRBV29-1
D: TRBD1
CDR3: SVEAYRGGGNTIY

J: TRBJ2-2
V: TRBV5-4
D: TRBD1
CDR3: ASSLATGGVIGELF

J: TRBJ1-5
V: TRBV6-4
D: TRBD1
CDR3: ASTDDRDPGNQPQH

J: TRBJ1-2
V: TRBV4-1
D: .
CDR3: ASSQDEGAAHYGYT

J: TRBJ2-1
V: TRBV27
D: .
CDR3: ASSPSVGTSNGNEQF

J: TRBJ2-5
V: TRBV7-9
D: .
CDR3: ASSLLGPQETQY

J: TRBJ2-7
V: TRBV2
D: TRBD2
CDR3: ASSHRTSGNTYEQY

J: TRBJ2-5
V: TRBV4-2
D: TRBD1
CDR3: ASSQLLTGSKETQY

J: TRBJ2-3
V: TRBV5-6
D: .
CDR3: ASSSLPLEADTQY

J: TRBJ1-2
V: TRBV18
D: .
CDR3: ASSPPGGLTTYYGYT

J: TRBJ2-7
V: TRBV2
D: TRBD2
CDR3: ASSPITSGKTYEQY

J: TRBJ2-7
V: TRBV7-8
D: .
CDR3: ASSLTGLTYEQY

J: TRBJ2-7
V: TRBV7-7
D: .
CDR3: ASSWGHNYEQY

J: TRBJ2-3
V: TRBV9
D: .
CDR3: ASSLRGGSTDTQY

J: TRBJ1-2
V: TRBV29-1
D: TRBD1
CDR3: SVETGSLADGYT

J: TRBJ2-5
V: TRBV4-1
D: TRBD2
CDR3: ASSQGLGGGETQY

J: TRBJ1-1
V: TRBV7-9
D: .
CDR3: ASSPREGQGNTEAF

J: TRBJ1-1
V: TRBV7-3
D: TRBD1
CDR3: ASSLRTGGNTEAF

J: TRBJ2-1
V: TRBV9
D: .
CDR3: ASSVEALAGYEQF